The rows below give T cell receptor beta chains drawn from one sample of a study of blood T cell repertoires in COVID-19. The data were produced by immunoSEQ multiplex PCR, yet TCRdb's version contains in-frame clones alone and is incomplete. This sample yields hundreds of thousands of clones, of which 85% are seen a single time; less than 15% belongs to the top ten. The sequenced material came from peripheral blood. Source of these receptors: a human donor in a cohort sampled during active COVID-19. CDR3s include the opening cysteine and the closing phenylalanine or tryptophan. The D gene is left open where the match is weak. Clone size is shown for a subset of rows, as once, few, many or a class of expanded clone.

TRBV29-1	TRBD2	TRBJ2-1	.	TGCAGCGTTCGCCAGACTAGCGGGTACGGTGAGCAGTTCTTC	CSVRQTSGYGEQFF
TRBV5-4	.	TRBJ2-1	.	TGTGCCAGCCGGGGTTTGAACAATGAGCAGTTCTTC	CASRGLNNEQFF
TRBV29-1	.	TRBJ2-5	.	TGCAGCGTTGCCCCCGGGACTTACCAAGAGACCCAGTACTTC	CSVAPGTYQETQYF
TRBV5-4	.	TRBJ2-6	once	TGTGCCAGCAGCCCTCCTAGGATTTCTGGGGCCAACGTCCTGACTTTC	CASSPPRISGANVLTF
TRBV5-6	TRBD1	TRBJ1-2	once	TGTGCCAGCAGTGACAGGGTCTATGGCTACACCTTC	CASSDRVYGYTF
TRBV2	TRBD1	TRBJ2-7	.	TGTGCCAGCAGTCCACAGGGGAGCCGGGCCTACGAGCAGTACTTC	CASSPQGSRAYEQYF
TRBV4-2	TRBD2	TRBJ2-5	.	TGTGCCAGCAGCCAAGATCTAGCGGCAGAGACCCAGTACTTC	CASSQDLAAETQYF
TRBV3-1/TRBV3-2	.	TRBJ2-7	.	TGTGCCAGCAGCGTCGGGACTGCCTTACTCTACGAGCAGTACTTC	CASSVGTALLYEQYF
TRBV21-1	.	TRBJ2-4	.	TGTGCCAGCAGCAACGAGACTAGCGGGAGGGCCAGGACGGGGGGAGCCAAAAACATTCAGTACTTC	CASSNETSGRARTGGAKNIQYF
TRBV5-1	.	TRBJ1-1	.	TGCGCCAGCACCCTTGACCTCAGAGGGACTGAAGCTTTCTTT	CASTLDLRGTEAFF
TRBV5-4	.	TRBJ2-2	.	TGTGCCAGCAGCCAAGGGGGAGCGGTTTACACCGGGGAGCTGTTTTTT	CASSQGGAVYTGELFF
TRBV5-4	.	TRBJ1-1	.	TGTGCCAGCAGCTTGAATAACATCCTTGAAGCTTTCTTT	CASSLNNILEAFF
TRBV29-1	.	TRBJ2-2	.	TGCAGCGTTACTAGAGGAGGGGAGCTGTTTTTT	CSVTRGGELFF
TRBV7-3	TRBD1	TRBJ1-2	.	TGTGCCAGCAGCCTAGGACAGGGAAACTATGGCTACACCTTC	CASSLGQGNYGYTF
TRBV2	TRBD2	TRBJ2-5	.	TGTGCCAGCAGTGAAACTAGCGGGAGGTCGATGGAGACCCAGTACTTC	CASSETSGRSMETQYF
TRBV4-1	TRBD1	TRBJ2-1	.	TGCGCCAGCCGCCCGACCGGGACAGGCGGCCGGGGGCAGTTCTTC	CASRPTGTGGRGQFF
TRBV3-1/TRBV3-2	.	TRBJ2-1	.	TGTGCCAGCAGCCGGGCCGGGATAGACTATGAGCAGTTCTTC	CASSRAGIDYEQFF
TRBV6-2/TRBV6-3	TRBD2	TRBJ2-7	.	TGTGCCAGCAGTTCCGGACTAGCGGATCTCTACGAGCAGTACTTC	CASSSGLADLYEQYF
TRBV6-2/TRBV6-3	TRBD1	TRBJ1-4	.	TGTGCCAGCAGTCAGGGGGCCGGAAAACTGTTTTTT	CASSQGAGKLFF
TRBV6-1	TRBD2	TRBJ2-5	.	TGTGCCAGCAGTGCCCAGGTCGCGGGGAGGGCCTTGGAGACCCAGTACTTC	CASSAQVAGRALETQYF
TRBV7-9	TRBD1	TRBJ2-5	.	TGTGCCAGCAGCTCGTACGGGACAGGGATATTGGAGACCCAGTACTTC	CASSSYGTGILETQYF
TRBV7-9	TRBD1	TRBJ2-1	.	TGTGCCAGCAGCACAGGGGGGTCCAATGAGCAGTTCTTC	CASSTGGSNEQFF
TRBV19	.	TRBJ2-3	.	TGTGCCAGTAGTATAAGGCCGGAGGGGGGGGCGGATACGCAGTATTTT	CASSIRPEGGADTQYF
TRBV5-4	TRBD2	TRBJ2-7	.	TGTGCCAGCAGCTGGGGACCCGGGACTAGTCTTAGTAATCGGCAGTACTTC	CASSWGPGTSLSNRQYF
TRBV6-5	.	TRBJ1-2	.	TGTGCCAGCAGTTTAAGGCGGGACTATGGCTACACCTTC	CASSLRRDYGYTF
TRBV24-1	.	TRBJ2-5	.	TGTGCCACCAGTGGAGTCGGAGGGGAGACCCAGTACTTC	CATSGVGGETQYF
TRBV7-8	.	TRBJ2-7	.	TGTGCCAGCAGCTTATGGCCCTCAAGGAGCTCCTACGAGCAGTACTTC	CASSLWPSRSSYEQYF
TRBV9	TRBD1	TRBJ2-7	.	TGTGCCAGCAGCGTGGGACAGGGGGCCAGCTACGAGCAGTACTTC	CASSVGQGASYEQYF
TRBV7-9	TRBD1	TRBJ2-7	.	TGTGCCAGCAGCTCCTGGGACAGAGGGACCTACGAGCAGTACTTC	CASSSWDRGTYEQYF
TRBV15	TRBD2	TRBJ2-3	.	TGTGCCACCAGCAAGATCGGCGGGAGTCGCCTGAGGGCAGATACGCAGTATTTT	CATSKIGGSRLRADTQYF
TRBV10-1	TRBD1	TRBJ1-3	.	TGCGCCAGCGGGACAGCCCGCTCTGGAAACACCATATATTTT	CASGTARSGNTIYF
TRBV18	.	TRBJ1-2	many	TGTGCCAGCTCACTGGAGGGATCGAGCTATGGCTACACCTTC	CASSLEGSSYGYTF
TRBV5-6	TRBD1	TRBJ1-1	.	TGTGCCAGCAGCTCGGTGGGGGACAGGGGGCGGACTGAAGCTTTCTTT	CASSSVGDRGRTEAFF
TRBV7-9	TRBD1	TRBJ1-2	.	TGTGCCAGCAGCACCAGACAGGGAAAGTATGGCTACACCTTC	CASSTRQGKYGYTF
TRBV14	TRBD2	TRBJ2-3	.	TGTGCCAGCAGCCAACTCGGGCTAGCGGGCACAGATACGCAGTATTTT	CASSQLGLAGTDTQYF
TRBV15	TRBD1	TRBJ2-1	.	TGTGCCACCAGCAGAGGGTCTGCGGGACAGGTTTACAATGAGCAGTTCTTC	CATSRGSAGQVYNEQFF
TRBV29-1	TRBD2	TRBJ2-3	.	TGCAGCGTTGCAGCGGGAGGGGCCACAGATACGCAGTATTTT	CSVAAGGATDTQYF
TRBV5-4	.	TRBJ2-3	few	TGTGCCAGCAGCTTTGAGATGAATACGCAGTATTTT	CASSFEMNTQYF
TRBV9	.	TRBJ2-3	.	TGTGCCAGCAACCTCATGGAGGGAGATACGCAGTATTTT	CASNLMEGDTQYF
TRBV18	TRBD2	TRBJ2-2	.	TGTGCCAGCTCACCAGGTAGAAGCGGGAGCGGGGAGCTGTTTTTT	CASSPGRSGSGELFF
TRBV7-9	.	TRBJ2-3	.	TGTGCCAGCAGACCCGGGAGAGTTTCCCCAACAGATACGCAGTATTTT	CASRPGRVSPTDTQYF
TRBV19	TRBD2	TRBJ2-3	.	TGTGCCAGTAGTATAGGGCCCGGACTAGCGGGAGTAATGGATACGCAGTATTTT	CASSIGPGLAGVMDTQYF
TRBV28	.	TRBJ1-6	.	TGTGCCAGCAGTTTTGGGGCTTATAATTCACCCCTCCACTTT	CASSFGAYNSPLHF
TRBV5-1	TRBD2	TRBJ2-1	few	TGCGCCAGCAGCCCAGGGACTAGCGGATACAATGAGCAGTTCTTC	CASSPGTSGYNEQFF
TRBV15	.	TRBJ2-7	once	TGTGCCACCAGCAGAGAGGGGGACTACCTCCTAGGGGGCGAGCAGTACTTC	CATSREGDYLLGGEQYF